Given below is one TCR beta chain in context. Antigen specificity is unknown. Sequence data for DNA of cultured CD4+ T cells were generated by the Oncomine TCR Beta short-read assay. TCRdb ran MiXCR on the PCR reads and lists one entry per CDR3 protein. The data hold around 20,000 distinct CDR3 sequences, with 26% observed a single time. These data are taken from a study of vaccination and CD4 T cells after COVID-19. The CDR3 is 15 residues long. V shed 1 base and J 7 bases; nucleotides not matched to a gene: 4. The germline CDR1 and CDR2 sequences are SGHNT and YENEEA. Documented treatment: approximately nine-day PBMC culture with coronavirus spike peptide pools or control peptides (ViraFEST assay).

The rearrangement uses TRBV11-3 and TRBJ1-6, with TRBD1 matching 7 bases. The receptor comes from a human donor with COVID-19. Sequencing was done on a sample of cultured CD4+ T cells from blood. CDR3 sequence (DNA): TGTGCCAGCAGCTTAGCCGGGACAGCAAATTCACCCCTCCACTTT. Translating it yields CASSLAGTANSPLHF.